What follows describes a single TCR beta chain. This sample stems from a study of OX40 agonist ivuxolimab in advanced cancers. The wider study: Patients receiving dose escalation had hepatocellular carcinoma, melanoma, renal cell or head and neck cancer. Age averaged around 58 years (range about 23 to 85), and roughly 80% were male. Prior therapy, whether anti-PD-1, anti-PD-L1 or anti-CTLA-4, was allowed, and 30% to 40% had some.

The assay was immunoSEQ multiplex PCR, and TCRdb's table has in-frame clones only and misses some. The sample includes 55,000 to 80,000 clones, roughly four fifths of them seen just once. This CDR3 comprises 13 residues. Germline CDR1 is LGHNA and CDR2 is YSLEER. The germline V and J ends were trimmed by 6 bases and 4 bases, with 10 bases remaining between them. This clonotype was obtained from an adult with an advanced solid tumor such as melanoma, head and neck, liver or kidney cancer. This sample comprised CD4+ or CD8+ T cells sorted from blood, obtained in a trial of the OX40 agonist ivuxolimab. The gene calls are TRBV4-3 and TRBJ1-5, with D maybe TRBD1 (6 bases). CDR3 DNA sequence: TGCGCCAGCAGGCAGGGGAGGAATCAGCCCCAGCATTTT. The encoded protein is CASRQGRNQPQHF.